This T cell receptor (beta chain) came from a study of T cell repertoires in cytomegalovirus infection. CDR1 DFQATT and CDR2 SNEGSKA come from the germline V gene (reference sequence). V was shortened by 6 bases and J by 4 bases, with 13 bases between the two germline ends. The CDR3 runs 13 residues. From the reads, TCRdb called clonotypes with MiXCR, one entry per CDR3 protein. The repertoire has roughly 300,000 distinct CDR3 sequences, more than 20% of them found once; the top ten carry more than 11%. The receptor was isolated from a human donor in good health (CMV status not recorded). Some clones in this sample may be carry-over from other donors' samples. This chain joins TRBV20-1 and TRBJ2-1, with no clear D. Specimen: PBMCs. The CDR3 reads CSARFTSYNEQFF. CDR3 coding DNA: TGCAGTGCCAGGTTTACAAGTTACAATGAGCAGTTCTTC.